This T cell receptor (beta chain) was retrieved from a study of PD-1 blockade in classical Hodgkin lymphoma. Study-wide points: Significantly greater TCR diversity emerged by C4D1 in CD4+ cells but not CD8+ cells. Before treatment, complete responders showed about the same diversity as newly diagnosed patients. Individuals initiating nivolumab under 1 year after ASCT were excluded.

The time point is: cycle 4 day 1 (C4D1), after less than 7 weeks of nivolumab. There was relapse after autologous stem cell transplantation in every patient, and there was variation in brentuximab vedotin exposure. Details on this clone: What it binds is unknown.

CDR1 is LGHNA, CDR2 YSLEER, per germline. The CDR3 has 17 amino acids. The V gene end was trimmed by 4 bases and the J gene end by 0 bases; junction bases not matched to a gene: 7. Data came from immunoSEQ multiplex PCR; TCRdb stores just in-frame clones and leaves some out. In the table there are nearly 25,000 clones, around 68% of which are singletons. Sequencing used peripheral blood mononuclear cells (PBMCs), obtained before the fourth cycle of nivolumab. The sequence derives from a human donor with classical Hodgkin lymphoma. The V and J genes are TRBV4-3 and TRBJ2-7; 12 bases fit TRBD1. CDR3 sequence: CASSPAPGQGASYEQYF. The CDR3 region has the DNA TGCGCCAGCAGCCCAGCGCCGGGACAGGGGGCCTCCTACGAGCAGTACTTC.